Below are 13 T cell receptor beta chains sequenced from a single sample in a study of blood T cells in healthy people across ages. A second PCR, run for roughly 7 to 11 cycles, used a sample-barcoded 5' primer plus a J-beta primer mix. Each CDR3 protein is one row after TCRdb ran MiXCR on the 5' RACE reads. The table includes 800,000 or so distinct CDR3 sequences, under 80% detected once. Sequencing used blood. The origin of the receptors is a man aged 25 to 40 in good health.

Concerning this clonotype itself: The germline gene is not matched at one end of the junction; a read error may be the cause. The J gene is TRBJ2-1, the V gene TRBV12-3 or TRBV12-4; possibly TRBD2 for D (6 bases). The CDR3 extends over 13 amino acids. CDR3 DNA sequence: TGTGCCAACAGTCGGGACTTTACGGAGACCCAGTTCTTC. It is translated as CANSRDFTETQFF.

This chain connects TRBV28 to TRBJ2-3, with 9 bases identical to TRBD1. V lost 6 bases to trimming and J lost 6 bases; unmatched junction nucleotides: 10. The CDR3 runs 15 residues. Germline V CDR1 and CDR2: MDHEN, SYDVKM. The CDR3 region is CASRPTGGGSDTQYF. The DNA for the CDR3 is TGTGCCAGCAGGCCTACAGGGGGCGGATCGGATACGCAGTATTTT.

This clonotype was picked up a small number of times. This sequence joins TRBV29-1 and TRBJ2-1; no firm D call. Looked up from germline, CDR1 is SQVTM and CDR2 is ANQGSEA. V shed 6 bases and J shed 8 bases, with 5 bases lying between them. The CDR3 loop spans 9 amino acids. CDR3 residues: CSVADEQFF. In nucleotides, the CDR3 is TGCAGCGTCGCGGATGAGCAGTTCTTC.

The chain recombines TRBV20-1 with TRBJ2-5; 13 nucleotides agree with TRBD2. Germline-derived CDR1 and CDR2 are DFQATT and SNEGSKA (reference sequence). The CDR3 has 15 residues. After removal of 4 bases from V and 2 bases from J, the junction contained 4 bases not matched to a gene. The CDR3 reads CSAKGLAGDQETQYF. In DNA form, the CDR3 reads TGCAGTGCTAAAGGACTAGCGGGGGATCAAGAGACCCAGTACTTC.

This clonotype was recorded many times. The chain carries TRBV9 and TRBJ2-3; a possible D gene is TRBD2 (6 bases). CDR1 is SGDLS and CDR2 is YYNGEE in the germline V gene. V lost 4 bases, J lost 3 bases, and 21 bases lay in between. This CDR3 is built from 17 residues. CDR3 sequence: CASSPRTGGTSTDTQYF. CDR3 nucleotides: TGTGCCAGCAGCCCCCGGACTGGGGGGACCTCGACAGATACGCAGTATTTT.

The V and J genes are TRBV3-1 and TRBJ2-7, with a possible D match to TRBD1 (5 bases). V lost 4 bases and J lost 2, with 12 bases in between. The CDR3 covers 14 residues. Germline CDR1 and CDR2: LGHDT and YNNKEL (reference sequence). The CDR3 DNA reads as TGTGCCAGCAGCCCACAGACAGTCACCTACGAGCAGTACTTC. This sequence encodes CASSPQTVTYEQYF.

The chain combines TRBV15 with TRBJ1-2; TRBD1 is a possible D gene (6 bases). CDR1 LNHNV and CDR2 YYDKDF come from the germline V gene (reference sequence). The CDR3 is 15 residues long. V was pared by 5 bases and J by 5 bases, with 18 bases between. CDR3 bases: TGTGCCACCAGCGGAATTACCGGGACAATTTATGGCTACACCTTC. Its protein is CATSGITGTIYGYTF.

The CDR3 sequence: CASSRASLNQETQYF. The CDR3 bases are TGTGCCAGCAGCCGCGCTAGCTTGAACCAAGAGACCCAGTACTTC. The chain couples TRBV7-2 to TRBJ2-5; D might be TRBD2 (5 bases). The CDR3 is 15 amino acids. CDR1 and CDR2 (germline): SGHTA, FQGNSA. Between the trimmed V and J ends, which lost 5 bases and 0 bases, there was a span of 13 bases.

V and J are TRBV5-5 and TRBJ2-1; 10 positions agree with TRBD2. Per germline, CDR1 SGHKS and CDR2 YYEKEE (reference sequence). The CDR3 runs 16 residues. The junction had 13 bases not matched to a gene; V was cut back by 4 bases and J by 9 bases. The CDR3 nucleotides are TGTGCCAGCAGCCCCATCTGGGTAGCGGGGGGTAGTGAGCAGTTCTTC. This sequence encodes CASSPIWVAGGSEQFF.

In DNA form, the CDR3 reads TGTGCCAGCAGTCCTCCGCCGGGGAGCAATCAGCCCCAGCATTTT. Amino acid sequence: CASSPPPGSNQPQHF. This chain uses TRBV27 with TRBJ1-5, with D unresolved. CDR3 length: 15 residues. The V gene lost 5 bases and the J gene lost 1 base, with 12 bases spanning the gap. The germline CDR1 and CDR2 sequences are MNHEY and SMNVEV (reference sequence).

To note about this clonotype: A much larger clone differs from this one at a single base, so this may be a read error. The V call is TRBV27, the J call TRBJ2-3, with D uncertain. Germline V gives CDR1 MNHEY, CDR2 SMNVEV (reference sequence). The CDR3 runs to 14 residues. Trimming cost V 6 bases and J 0 bases, with 10 bases left between them. This CDR3 reads CASRLSSSTDTQYF. The CDR3 DNA reads as TGTGCCAGCAGGTTGTCAAGCAGCACAGATACGCAGTATTTT.

The rearrangement links TRBV5-1 to TRBJ2-5; 10 nucleotides line up with TRBD1. The CDR3 extends over 15 amino acids. V lost 4 bases to trimming and J lost 3 bases; unmatched junction nucleotides: 6. Germline assignment: CDR1 SGHRS and CDR2 YFSETQ. The CDR3 DNA reads as TGCGCCAGCAGCATCAGACAGGGGGCTGAAGAGACCCAGTACTTC. The encoded protein is CASSIRQGAEETQYF. The variable domain in full, completed from reference TRBV5-1 and TRBJ2-5, reads KAGVTQTPRYLIKTRGQQVTLSCSPISGHRSVSWYQQTPGQGLQFLFEYFSETQRNKGNFPGRFSGRQFSNSRSEMNVSTLELGDSALYLCASSIRQGAEETQYFGPGTRLLVL.

The chain is built from TRBV7-9 and TRBJ1-4; possibly TRBD1 for D (5 bases). Per germline, CDR1 SEHNR and CDR2 FQNEAQ (reference sequence). This CDR3 has 16 residues. V dropped 6 bases and J dropped 7 bases, with 21 bases sitting between them. The CDR3 coding sequence is TGTGCCAGCAGGAAATCTCGGGGGAAAGGCGGTGAAAAACTGTTTTTT. Encoded protein: CASRKSRGKGGEKLFF.